This entry concerns a single TCR beta chain. Its antigen target is currently unknown. One base away there is no much larger clone; base qualities are not given. These data are taken from a study of blood T cell repertoires in COVID-19 (dated by TCRdb to the early 2020s). Describing the broader study: Collaborator samples came from the United States, Italy and Spain and covered acute and convalescent phases of COVID-19. Nearly every sample came with metadata listing a de-identified subject ID, COVID-19 status, age in years and sex. The dataset comprised deeply sampled blood TCRbeta repertoires from subjects exposed to, actively infected with, or recovered from COVID-19. The prospective study material was composed of cDNA or gDNA derived from T cells, B-cell-depleted T cells, or PBMCs. Samples were obtained from the ongoing ImmuneRACE study (first 160 participants) and from over 1,000 subjects provided by 6 global collaborators. The repertoires were released in a freely available public database intended as a resource for research on the immune response to SARS-CoV-2. Where available, HLA class I and class II types were taken from metadata supplied by the sample provider and were not determined by assay-based typing.

General conclusions and limits of the study: The quantity of clinical and demographic metadata differed by source and by participant and was supplied without curation.

The immunoSEQ Assay, a bias-controlled multiplex PCR, was used to amplify TCRbeta CDR3 regions from genomic DNA. Per the original workflow: Nucleated cell counts per sample were estimated from amplification of reference gene primers within the assay. To quantify the absolute abundance of each unique TCRbeta CDR3 rearrangement, sequence reads were collapsed and filtered. For each sample, productive Simpson clonality was calculated as the square root of Simpson's diversity index across productive rearrangements. TCRdb's version of the immuneACCESS table is confined to in-frame rearrangements and falls short of the full clone set. An unresolved V gene accounts for under half of the shortfall where checked; the remainder is of unknown origin. That table is the source of V, J and clone size, and D and trimming were worked out from the DNA. Counted in this sample were 120,000 or so clones; roughly 77% of them appeared once. The ten largest account for under 20% of the sample.

The collaborating institutions used their own protocols to collect whole blood in K2EDTA tubes. For TCRbeta analysis, collaborators shipped samples as frozen whole blood, isolated PBMCs, or DNA extracted from either of those sample types. The CDR3 runs 18 residues from the cysteine to the phenylalanine. The read is trimmed to its CDR3 DNA, 54 bases read in frame from base 1. Germline trimming amounts to 2 bases on V and 5 bases on J, with 17 as the count of junction bases outside the gene matches. This TCR was recovered from a man aged 55 to 70 with active or convalescent COVID-19. The chain was built from TRBV23-1 and TRBJ2-7; 8 bases in between match TRBD1. TRBV23-1 is treated as an ORF (open reading frame) with a function not yet certain. Sequencing was carried out using peripheral blood. CDR3 protein: CASSQPTDMTGDGNEQYF. The DNA is TGCGCCAGCAGTCAACCCACCGACATGACAGGGGATGGTAACGAGCAGTACTTC.